This is a list of T cell receptor beta chains from one sample in a study of cytomegalovirus exposure and HLA in healthy donors. Measured with immunoSEQ multiplex PCR; TCRdb has only the in-frame clones, and not every one. In the table there are 100,000 to 150,000 clones, 74% of which are singletons. Sequencing was carried out using PBMCs. These receptors all come from a woman aged 45-65 years in good health and CMV-seropositive. The CDR3 runs from the conserved cysteine through the conserved F or W. The D gene is left open where the match is weak. The size of a clone is reported for some rows only, either as once, few or many, or as a class for expanded clones.

-	-	TRBJ1-4	TRBV10-3	CAISDFGGGNEKLFF	TGTGCCATCAGTGACTTCGGGGGGGGTAATGAAAAACTGTTTTTT
-	-	TRBJ2-5	TRBV5-1	CASSLAPGARQETQYF	TGCGCCAGCAGCTTGGCCCCAGGGGCCCGCCAAGAGACCCAGTACTTC
-	-	TRBJ1-3	TRBV5-5	CASSLVQGSGGNTIYF	TGTGCCAGCAGCTTGGTGCAGGGATCGGGCGGAAACACCATATATTTT
-	-	TRBJ1-6	TRBV5-1	CASSLVYGGRNSPLHF	TGCGCCAGCAGCTTGGTATACGGGGGGCGGAATTCACCCCTCCACTTT
-	-	TRBJ1-5	TRBV7-8	CASSLEGSGLNQPQHF	TGTGCCAGCAGCTTAGAAGGGTCAGGGCTGAATCAGCCCCAGCATTTT
-	TRBD1	TRBJ2-7	TRBV28	CASSSPQGGYEQYF	TGTGCCAGCAGTTCCCCACAGGGGGGATACGAGCAGTACTTC
-	-	TRBJ2-3	TRBV9	CASSPHRVRATDTQYF	TGTGCCAGCAGCCCCCATAGGGTGCGGGCCACAGATACGCAGTATTTT
-	-	TRBJ2-5	TRBV10-3	CAIGRDPQETQYF	TGTGCCATCGGGCGGGATCCACAAGAGACCCAGTACTTC
-	TRBD1	TRBJ2-3	TRBV6-6	CASSRDRESDTQYF	TGTGCCAGCAGCAGGGACAGGGAGTCAGATACGCAGTATTTT
-	-	TRBJ1-1	TRBV10-3	CATQGPGTEAFF	TGTGCCACCCAGGGGCCTGGAACTGAAGCTTTCTTT
-	-	TRBJ1-2	TRBV7-9	CASSSGQRYGYTF	TGTGCCAGCAGTTCCGGACAGCGCTATGGCTACACCTTC
-	-	TRBJ2-2	TRBV5-8	CASSLVRGNTGELFF	TGTGCCAGCAGCTTGGTCAGAGGGAACACCGGGGAGCTGTTTTTT
once	-	TRBJ2-3	TRBV5-1	CASSYAMRGTDTQYF	TGCGCCAGCAGCTACGCTATGAGGGGGACAGATACGCAGTATTTT
-	TRBD2	TRBJ2-7	TRBV9	CASSRGPSGSYEQYF	TGTGCCAGCAGCCGCGGCCCTAGCGGCTCCTACGAGCAGTACTTC
-	-	TRBJ1-1	TRBV19	CASSMYMNTEAFF	TGTGCCAGTAGTATGTATATGAACACTGAAGCTTTCTTT
-	-	TRBJ2-7	TRBV10-3	CATAGTGSSYEQYF	TGTGCCACAGCGGGGACAGGAAGCTCCTACGAGCAGTACTTC
-	TRBD1	TRBJ1-2	TRBV7-9	CASSLGTGVDGYTF	TGTGCCAGCAGCTTGGGGACAGGGGTGGACGGCTACACCTTC
once	TRBD1	TRBJ2-7	TRBV18	CASSPPGQGYQGEQYF	TGTGCCAGCTCACCACCAGGACAGGGGTATCAGGGCGAGCAGTACTTC
-	-	TRBJ1-2	TRBV19	CASSIGVPGYGYTF	TGTGCCAGTAGTATCGGTGTGCCCGGCTATGGCTACACCTTC
-	-	TRBJ1-6	TRBV2	CASSEGVWSSPLHF	TGTGCCAGCAGTGAAGGGGTATGGAGTTCACCCCTCCACTTT
-	-	TRBJ1-2	TRBV4-1	CASSQEGGGIYGYTF	TGCGCCAGCAGCCAAGAGGGGGGAGGGATCTATGGCTACACCTTC
-	TRBD2	TRBJ2-1	TRBV7-6	CASSNQAGGSYNEQFF	TGTGCCAGCAGCAACCAGGCGGGGGGCTCCTACAATGAGCAGTTCTTC
-	-	TRBJ1-2	TRBV27	CASSIQGGGYYGYTF	TGTGCCAGCAGTATTCAAGGGGGGGGGTACTATGGCTACACCTTC
-	TRBD1	TRBJ2-5	TRBV7-6	CASSTDRGQWETQYF	TGTGCCAGCAGCACCGACAGGGGGCAGTGGGAGACCCAGTACTTC
few	-	TRBJ2-1	TRBV11-3	CASSLDRMGANEQFF	TGTGCCAGCAGCTTAGACCGCATGGGGGCGAATGAGCAGTTCTTC
-	TRBD2	TRBJ2-7	TRBV7-2	CASSLLPQAGGLSYEQYF	TGTGCCAGCAGCCTTTTACCACAAGCGGGGGGGCTCTCCTACGAGCAGTACTTC
-	-	TRBJ2-3	TRBV7-2	CASSLGLTREDTQYF	TGTGCCAGCAGCTTAGGCCTGACTAGAGAAGATACGCAGTATTTT
few	-	TRBJ1-6	TRBV27	CASSLGGNSPLHF	TGTGCCAGCAGTTTAGGCGGTAATTCACCCCTCCACTTT
once	TRBD1	TRBJ2-7	TRBV5-6	CASSYRTGYSYEQYF	TGTGCCAGCAGCTACCGGACAGGCTACTCCTACGAGCAGTACTTC
-	TRBD2	TRBJ2-7	TRBV5-1	CASSLENSGGAPREQYF	TGCGCCAGCAGCTTGGAAAATAGCGGGGGGGCGCCTCGCGAGCAGTACTTC
many	TRBD1	TRBJ1-2	TRBV4-1	CASSHARTGSKGGYTF	TGCGCCAGCAGCCATGCCAGGACAGGGAGCAAGGGAGGCTACACCTTC
-	-	TRBJ1-2	TRBV6-1	CASRYIRTDPYGYTF	TGTGCCAGCAGATACATACGGACAGATCCCTATGGCTACACCTTC
-	-	TRBJ2-6	TRBV29-1	CSVGDIAHSGANVLTF	TGCAGCGTTGGTGACATCGCCCACTCTGGGGCCAACGTCCTGACTTTC
few	-	TRBJ2-5	TRBV5-5	CASSLAGETQYF	TGTGCCAGCAGCTTAGCGGGAGAGACCCAGTACTTC
-	TRBD1	TRBJ1-2	TRBV11-1	CASSLGQGGDGYTF	TGTGCCAGCAGCCTCGGACAGGGAGGGGATGGCTACACCTTC
-	-	TRBJ1-2	TRBV7-2	CASINRPGGGGYTF	TGTGCCAGCATCAACCGCCCCGGGGGGGGTGGCTACACCTTC
-	-	TRBJ1-2	TRBV2	CASSPGNRGGYTF	TGTGCCAGCAGCCCCGGGAACCGGGGAGGCTACACCTTC
-	TRBD1	TRBJ2-5	TRBV18	CASSPGGETQYF	TGTGCCAGCTCTCCAGGGGGCGAGACCCAGTACTTC
-	TRBD1	TRBJ1-6	TRBV11-3	CASSQTGEGSPLHF	TGTGCCAGCAGCCAGACAGGGGAGGGTTCACCCCTCCACTTT
-	TRBD2	TRBJ2-5	TRBV6-1	CASSGGTSGQRTQYF	TGTGCCAGCAGTGGCGGGACTAGCGGCCAGAGAACCCAGTACTTC
-	-	TRBJ2-2	TRBV29-1	CSVRETGELFF	TGCAGCGTGAGGGAGACCGGGGAGCTGTTTTTT
-	TRBD2	TRBJ2-3	TRBV5-6	CASSFSGRGTDTQYF	TGTGCCAGCAGCTTTAGCGGGAGAGGCACAGATACGCAGTATTTT
-	TRBD2	TRBJ2-1	TRBV14	CASRLGGGQYNEQFF	TGTGCCAGCAGACTGGGGGGGGGTCAATACAATGAGCAGTTCTTC
-	-	TRBJ2-7	TRBV9	CASSVEGFATEVYEQYF	TGTGCCAGCAGCGTAGAGGGGTTCGCGACAGAGGTTTACGAGCAGTACTTC
-	-	TRBJ2-5	TRBV6-5	CASSYAAGERETQYF	TGTGCCAGCAGTTATGCCGCAGGGGAGAGGGAGACCCAGTACTTC
-	TRBD2	TRBJ2-4	TRBV7-9	CSSSLTSGGGKNIQYF	TGTTCCAGCAGCTTAACTAGCGGGGGGGGGAAAAACATTCAGTACTTC
few	TRBD1	TRBJ1-1	TRBV18	CASSVGQGGTEAFF	TGTGCCAGCTCCGTCGGACAGGGAGGGACTGAAGCTTTCTTT
-	TRBD1	TRBJ2-4	TRBV29-1	CSALGTGTLIQYF	TGCAGCGCCCTGGGGACAGGGACTCTCATTCAGTACTTC
once	TRBD1	TRBJ2-4	TRBV7-2	CASSWDRDIVLQYF	TGTGCCAGCAGCTGGGACAGGGATATCGTATTGCAGTACTTC
-	-	TRBJ2-1	TRBV5-1	CASSLDGGGLPREQFF	TGCGCCAGCAGCTTGGATGGGGGGGGGCTCCCAAGAGAGCAGTTCTTC
-	-	TRBJ1-6	TRBV6-1	CASSDERAPGGSPLHF	TGTGCCAGCAGTGACGAAAGGGCGCCAGGAGGTTCACCCCTCCACTTT
-	-	TRBJ1-1	TRBV5-1	CASSLDRQNTEAFF	TGCGCCAGCAGCTTGGACAGGCAGAACACTGAAGCTTTCTTT
-	TRBD2	TRBJ2-7	TRBV7-2	CASSLLAVPSEQYF	TGTGCCAGCAGCCTTCTAGCGGTCCCTTCTGAGCAGTACTTC
-	-	TRBJ1-6	TRBV7-2	CASRSGPSPLHF	TGTGCCAGCAGGAGCGGTCCTTCACCCCTCCACTTT
few	-	TRBJ2-2	TRBV4-3	CASSQASSLLRSGELFF	TGCGCCAGCAGCCAAGCTTCCTCACTACTCCGGTCCGGGGAGCTGTTTTTT